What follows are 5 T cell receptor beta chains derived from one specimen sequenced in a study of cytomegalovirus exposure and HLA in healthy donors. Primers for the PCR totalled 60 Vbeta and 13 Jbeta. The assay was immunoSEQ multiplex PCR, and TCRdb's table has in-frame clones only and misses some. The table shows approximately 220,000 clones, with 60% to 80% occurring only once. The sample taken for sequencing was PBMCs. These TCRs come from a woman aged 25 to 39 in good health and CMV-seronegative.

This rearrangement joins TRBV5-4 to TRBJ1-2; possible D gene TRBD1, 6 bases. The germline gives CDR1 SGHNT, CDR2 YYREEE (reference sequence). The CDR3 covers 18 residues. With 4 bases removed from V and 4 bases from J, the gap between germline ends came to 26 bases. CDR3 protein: CASSNLRGIASTRYGYTF. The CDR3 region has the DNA TGTGCCAGCAGCAACCTAAGGGGGATTGCCTCGACACGCTATGGCTACACCTTC. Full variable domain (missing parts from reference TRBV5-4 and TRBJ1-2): ETGVTQSPTHLIKTRGQQVTLRCSSQSGHNTVSWYQQALGQGPQFIFQYYREEENGRGNFPPRFSGLQFPNYSSELNVNALELDDSALYLCASSNLRGIASTRYGYTFGSGTRLTVV.

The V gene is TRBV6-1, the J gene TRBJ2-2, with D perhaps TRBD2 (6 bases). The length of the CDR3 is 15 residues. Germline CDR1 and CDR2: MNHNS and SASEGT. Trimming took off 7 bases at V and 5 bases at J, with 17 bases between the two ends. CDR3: CASKGLGSLTGELFF. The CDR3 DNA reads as TGTGCCAGCAAGGGCCTCGGGAGTTTGACCGGGGAGCTGTTTTTT.

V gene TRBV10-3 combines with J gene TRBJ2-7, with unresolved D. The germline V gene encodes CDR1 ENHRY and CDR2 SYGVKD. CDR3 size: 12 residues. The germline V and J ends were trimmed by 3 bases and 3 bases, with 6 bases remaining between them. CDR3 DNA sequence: TGTGCCATCAGTGAAGAGAACTACGAGCAGTACTTC. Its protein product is CAISEENYEQYF.

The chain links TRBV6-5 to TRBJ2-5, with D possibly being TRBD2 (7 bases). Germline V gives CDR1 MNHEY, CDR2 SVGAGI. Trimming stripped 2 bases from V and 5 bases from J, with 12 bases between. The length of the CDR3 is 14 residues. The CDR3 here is CASSYGGAWETQYF. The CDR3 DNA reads TGTGCCAGCAGTTACGGGGGGGCCTGGGAGACCCAGTACTTC.

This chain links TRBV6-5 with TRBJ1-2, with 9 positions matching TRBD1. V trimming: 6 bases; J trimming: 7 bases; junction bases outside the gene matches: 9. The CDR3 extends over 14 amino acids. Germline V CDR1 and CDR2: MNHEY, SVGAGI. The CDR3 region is CASSWDRVSGGYTF. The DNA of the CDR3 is TGTGCCAGCAGCTGGGACAGGGTAAGCGGTGGCTACACCTTC.